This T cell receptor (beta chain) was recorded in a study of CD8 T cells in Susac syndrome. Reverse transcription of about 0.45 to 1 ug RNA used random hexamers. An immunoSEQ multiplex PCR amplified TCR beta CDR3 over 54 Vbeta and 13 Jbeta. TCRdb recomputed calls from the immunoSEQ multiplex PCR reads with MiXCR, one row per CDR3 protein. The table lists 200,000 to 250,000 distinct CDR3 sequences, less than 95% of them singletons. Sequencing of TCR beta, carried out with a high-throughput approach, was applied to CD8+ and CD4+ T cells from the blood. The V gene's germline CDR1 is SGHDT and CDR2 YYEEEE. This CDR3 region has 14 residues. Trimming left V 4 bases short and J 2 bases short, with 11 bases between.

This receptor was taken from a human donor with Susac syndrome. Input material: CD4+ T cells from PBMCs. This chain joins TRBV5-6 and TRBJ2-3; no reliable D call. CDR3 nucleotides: TGTGCCAGCAGCCCCGGGCCCGTCACAGATACGCAGTATTTT. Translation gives CASSPGPVTDTQYF.